Presented here are 21 T cell receptor beta chains from one specimen sequenced in a study of CD8 T cells in ankylosing spondylitis. The study's findings and limits: About 8 highly homologous variants made up a TCR beta motif, and this motif appeared characteristic of ankylosing spondylitis blood.

TCRdb itself ran the 5' RACE reads through MiXCR, one entry per CDR3 protein. The sample contains over 700,000 distinct CDR3 sequences, 19% of which appear only once. For these receptors, no antigen is known. The material sequenced was blood, either unsorted or a sorted T cell fraction (not recorded which). These receptors were taken from a male donor with ankylosing spondylitis.

V gene TRBV12-3 or TRBV12-4 combines with J gene TRBJ2-7; perhaps TRBD2 as D (6 bases). This CDR3 is built from 15 residues. V was clipped by 6 bases and J by 0 bases, with 15 bases between them. The CDR3 loop reads CASSQGGGNSYEQYF. For the CDR3, the DNA is TGTGCCAGCAGCCAAGGAGGAGGGAACTCCTACGAGCAGTACTTC.

This clonotype showed up just a few times. The chain joins TRBV7-9 to TRBJ1-2, with unresolved D. Germline V CDR1 and CDR2: SEHNR, FQNEAQ (reference sequence). Trimming stripped 1 base from V and 0 bases from J, with 12 bases between. The CDR3 is 16 residues long. CDR3 protein: CASSLGAAMTNYGYTF. For the CDR3, the DNA is TGTGCCAGCAGCTTAGGTGCCGCGATGACTAACTATGGCTACACCTTC. Combining the CDR3 with reference TRBV7-9 and TRBJ1-2 gives the whole variable domain DTGVSQNPRHKITKRGQNVTFRCDPISEHNRLYWYRQTLGQGPEFLTYFQNEAQLEKSRLLSDRFSAERPKGSFSTLEIQRTEQGDSAMYLCASSLGAAMTNYGYTFGSGTRLTVV.

The genes are TRBV20-1 and TRBJ2-1; maybe TRBD2 (6 bases). Germline V gives CDR1 DFQATT, CDR2 SNEGSKA (reference sequence). This CDR3 comprises 15 residues. Between the trimmed V and J ends, which lost 4 bases and 3 bases, there was a span of 16 bases. This CDR3 is CSATEAGTYYNEQFF. CDR3 sequence (DNA): TGCAGTGCTACGGAGGCGGGGACTTACTACAATGAGCAGTTCTTC.

The chain carries TRBV6-2 or TRBV6-3 and TRBJ2-7; TRBD1 or TRBD2 may be the D gene (5 bases each). The CDR3 runs to 13 residues. Germline values: CDR1 MNHEY, CDR2 SVGEGT. Trimming took 4 bases from V and 3 from J, leaving 10 bases between them. CDR3 bases: TGTGCCAGCAGTTCTCGGGGCTACTACGAGCAGTACTTC. Translated: CASSSRGYYEQYF.

This clonotype was detected a few times. The gene calls are TRBV24-1 and TRBJ1-1; no definite D call. V was cut by 4 bases and J by 3 bases, with 8 bases left in between. This CDR3 comprises 13 residues. Germline V CDR1 and CDR2: KGHDR, SFDVKD. The CDR3 region has the DNA TGTGCCACCAGTGAGGGTGGGTACACTGAAGCTTTCTTT. This codes for CATSEGGYTEAFF.

A few counts support this clonotype. This sequence joins TRBV6-1 and TRBJ2-1, with D possibly being TRBD1 (6 bases). V was shortened by 4 bases and J by 2 bases, with 18 bases between the two germline ends. Germline V gene lookup returns CDR1 MNHNS and CDR2 SASEGT. The CDR3 runs to 17 residues. The CDR3 protein is CASSGVGGHATYNEQFF. The CDR3 nucleotides are TGTGCCAGCAGTGGCGTTGGGGGACACGCTACCTACAATGAGCAGTTCTTC.

This clonotype was detected only a few times. V is TRBV20-1 and J is TRBJ1-6; D is unclear. CDR3 length: 13 residues. Trimming shortened V by 0 bases and J by 10 bases, and 10 bases separated the two germline ends. Germline CDR1 reads DFQATT; CDR2 reads SNEGSKA (reference sequence). CDR3 DNA sequence: TGCAGTGCTAGAGATAGCGATGACTCACCCCTCCACTTT. This sequence encodes CSARDSDDSPLHF.

To note about this clonotype: One junction end does not reproduce the germline sequence, and a read error may be involved. The genes are TRBV5-1 and TRBJ2-7; TRBD1 is a possible D gene (7 bases). The CDR3 sequence is 15 residues long. Germline loops: CDR1 SGHRS, CDR2 YFSETQ. The CDR3, as DNA: TGCGCCAGCAGCTTGGATACAGGGGCGGGGATCGGCGGGACCTTC. Amino acid sequence: CASSLDTGAGIGGTF.

This chain uses TRBV5-5 with TRBJ1-2; D gene ambiguous. CDR1 is SGHKS, CDR2 YYEKEE, per germline (reference sequence). This CDR3 comprises 14 residues. V lost 4 bases and J lost 6, with 16 bases in between. The CDR3 loop reads CASSPDPSRDGYTF. The CDR3 coding sequence is TGTGCCAGCAGCCCGGATCCCTCGAGGGATGGCTACACCTTC.

This clonotype has more than one count but fewer than ten. The genes are TRBV2 and TRBJ1-2; 7 bases are shared with TRBD1. V shed 6 bases, J shed 4 bases, and the junction held 2 bases outside the gene matches. The CDR3 is 12 residues long. The V gene's germline CDR1 is SNHLY and CDR2 FYNNEI. This CDR3 reads CASRGDSYGYTF. The CDR3 DNA is TGTGCCAGCAGGGGGGACAGCTATGGCTACACCTTC.

The chain links TRBV18 to TRBJ2-1, with 7 bases fitting TRBD2. In germline, CDR1 is KGHSH, CDR2 LQKENI. Trimming at V came to 0 bases and at J to 9 bases, leaving 8 bases not matched to a gene. The CDR3 totals 15 residues. The CDR3 is CASSPPRGSLFEQFF. Written as DNA, the CDR3 is TGTGCCAGCTCACCACCACGCGGGAGCCTCTTTGAGCAGTTCTTC.

This clonotype was seen a handful of times. The V and J genes are TRBV12-3 or TRBV12-4 and TRBJ2-7, with 9 positions matching TRBD2. J gave up 7 bases and V 5 bases, and 3 bases lay outside the gene matches. This CDR3 has 12 amino acids. The chain's CDR3 is CASSSGRREQYF. Here the CDR3 DNA reads TGTGCCAGCAGTAGCGGGAGGCGGGAGCAGTACTTC.

This clonotype came up many times. This chain links TRBV29-1 with TRBJ1-1, with 10 bases lining up with TRBD1. V was clipped by 1 base and J by 6 bases; unmatched bases: 5. This CDR3 has 14 amino acids. Germline-derived CDR1 and CDR2 are SQVTM and ANQGSEA. CDR3 protein: CSVEGGQGSAEAFF. For the CDR3, the DNA is TGCAGCGTTGAAGGGGGACAGGGGAGCGCTGAAGCTTTCTTT.

This clonotype was observed at least ten times. The chain couples TRBV5-6 to TRBJ2-1, with D possibly being TRBD2 (6 bases). The CDR3 extends over 16 amino acids. Germline CDR1 SGHDT, CDR2 YYEEEE. The V end was cut by 0 bases, the J end by 3 bases, with 13 bases between. This CDR3 is CASSLALAGYYNEQFF. The CDR3, as DNA: TGTGCCAGCAGCTTGGCCTTGGCGGGATACTACAATGAGCAGTTCTTC. The variable domain in full, with the rest retrieved from reference TRBV5-6 and TRBJ2-1, is DAGVTQSPTHLIKTRGQQVTLRCSPKSGHDTVSWYQQALGQGPQFIFQYYEEEERQRGNFPDRFSGHQFPNYSSELNVNALLLGDSALYLCASSLALAGYYNEQFFGPGTRLTVL.

For the CDR3, the DNA is TGTGCCAGCAGTTTACCTAGCGGGCACCCGGACGGGCAGTACTTC. Encoded protein: CASSLPSGHPDGQYF. J is TRBJ2-7 and V is TRBV2; 8 positions agree with TRBD2. CDR3 length: 15 amino acids. CDR1 and CDR2 (germline): SNHLY, FYNNEI. V lost 5 bases and J lost 9; bases outside the gene matches: 15.

The chain carries TRBV12-3 or TRBV12-4 and TRBJ2-1; D gene uncertain. This CDR3 region has 13 residues. V lost 1 base and J 8 bases, leaving 9 bases between the germline ends. The CDR3 DNA reads as TGTGCCAGCAGTTTAGGGTCTATGGATGAGCAGTTCTTC. It translates to CASSLGSMDEQFF.

Ten or more counts support this clonotype. J is TRBJ2-5 and V is TRBV28, with 7 bases aligning to TRBD2. Germline CDR1 reads MDHEN; CDR2 reads SYDVKM. V dropped 5 bases and J dropped 4; count of bases not matched to a gene: 19. This CDR3 comprises 18 residues. This chain's CDR3 is CASSPSPGLGTTAETQYF. The CDR3 DNA follows: TGTGCCAGCAGTCCCTCCCCCGGACTAGGAACCACGGCAGAGACCCAGTACTTC.

This clonotype appeared a few times. The rearrangement uses TRBV27 and TRBJ2-1; TRBD1 matches at 9 bases. CDR1 is MNHEY and CDR2 is SMNVEV in the germline V gene (reference sequence). CDR3 length: 15 amino acids. Trimming at V came to 6 bases and at J to 4 bases, leaving 7 bases not matched to a gene. CDR3 sequence: CASSLGQGLYNEQFF. The CDR3 DNA reads TGTGCCAGCAGCCTCGGACAGGGGCTTTACAATGAGCAGTTCTTC.

This clonotype was counted at least ten times. V is TRBV12-3 or TRBV12-4 and J is TRBJ2-7; TRBD2 might be the D (5 bases). V lost 4 bases and J 5 bases, leaving 12 bases between the germline ends. This CDR3 comprises 13 residues. The CDR3 bases are TGTGCCAGCAGTTCCGGGAACCCACACGAGCAGTACTTC. It codes for CASSSGNPHEQYF.

The chain combines TRBV20-1 with TRBJ2-2; D unresolved. Deletions cut 1 base from V and 8 bases from J, with 11 bases between. Germline CDR1 DFQATT, CDR2 SNEGSKA (reference sequence). The CDR3 extends over 13 amino acids. CDR3 protein: CSARGDHLGELFF. As DNA, the CDR3 is TGCAGTGCTAGAGGAGACCATCTAGGGGAGCTGTTTTTT.

This clonotype was observed at least ten times. This chain joins TRBV5-1 and TRBJ2-3, with D possibly TRBD2 on 6 matching bases. Germline V CDR1 and CDR2: SGHRS, YFSETQ. This CDR3 is built from 16 residues. Trimming pared 5 bases from V and 2 bases from J, leaving 18 bases between. CDR3 in DNA: TGCGCCAGCAGTAGTAGCGGAAGGACTGTCACAGATACGCAGTATTTT. Residues: CASSSSGRTVTDTQYF.